These T cell receptor beta chains were read from a single sample in a study of sequential checkpoint blockade in melanoma. Assay: immunoSEQ multiplex PCR; the TCRdb copy retains only in-frame clones and omits some. The profile shows approximately 11,000 clones, about 80% of them singletons. The material was CD8+ T cells sorted from blood (inferred from file names), obtained from a patient given nivolumab and ipilimumab in sequence. Receptors originate from a human donor with melanoma. Both conserved end residues are part of each CDR3. The order of the fields is V gene, D gene, J gene, clone size, CDR3 DNA, CDR3 protein. The D gene is left open where the match is weak. For some rows the clone size is stated as once, few or many, or as a class when expanded; others skip it.

TRBV6-5	TRBD1	TRBJ1-5	-	TGTGCCAGCAGCCCGGGACAGGGGCACAATCAGCCCCAGCATTTT	CASSPGQGHNQPQHF
TRBV5-6	-	TRBJ1-1	-	TGTGCCAGCAGCTTGGGAGGGATTCCTGAAGCTTTCTTT	CASSLGGIPEAFF
TRBV9	-	TRBJ1-3	-	TGTGCCAGCAGCCCTGGGGGGACTGGAAACACCATATATTTT	CASSPGGTGNTIYF
TRBV7-9	-	TRBJ2-1	-	TGTGCCAGTCGGGGGGCCGATGAGCAGTTCTTC	CASRGADEQFF
TRBV19	-	TRBJ2-1	-	TGTGCCAGTAGTATCCTTATTTGGCATGGGCAGTTCTTC	CASSILIWHGQFF
TRBV6-5	TRBD1	TRBJ2-7	once	TGTGCCAGCAGTTACACGGACAGGGCCTACGAGCAGTACTTC	CASSYTDRAYEQYF
TRBV4-3	-	TRBJ2-7	-	TGCGCCAGCAGCCAAGTGTCAGGGGACGTCGAGCAGTACTTC	CASSQVSGDVEQYF
TRBV27	-	TRBJ1-1	-	TGTGCCAGCAGCCAAGGGGCCGGGTTGATTTTTTTGAACACTGAAGCTTTCTTT	CASSQGAGLIFLNTEAFF
TRBV5-5	-	TRBJ2-7	few	TGTGCCAGCAGCTTGTTGGGGGCGCTGGACGAGCAGTACTTC	CASSLLGALDEQYF
TRBV28	TRBD1	TRBJ1-5	few	TGTGCCAGCAGCCCTGACAGGGGGCGATATCAGCCCCAGCATTTT	CASSPDRGRYQPQHF
TRBV7-8	-	TRBJ2-1	-	TGTGCCAGCAGCCCGACGCTGACTGATAACAATGAGCAGTTCTTC	CASSPTLTDNNEQFF
TRBV10-1	TRBD1	TRBJ1-1	-	TGCGCCAGCAGCTCCGGGACAGGGATGAACACTGAAGCTTTCTTT	CASSSGTGMNTEAFF
TRBV5-8	TRBD1	TRBJ1-4	-	TGTGCCAGCAGCTTGGAGGGGGCAGCTGAAAAACTGTTTTTT	CASSLEGAAEKLFF
TRBV6-5	-	TRBJ2-7	-	TGTGCCAGCAGTTACTTTTCAGGGGCTTCTCGGGAGCAGTACTTC	CASSYFSGASREQYF
TRBV6-5	TRBD1	TRBJ2-7	-	TGTGCCAGCAGTTACACTGACAGGGGGTCTGACGAGCAGTACTTC	CASSYTDRGSDEQYF
TRBV4-2	TRBD2	TRBJ2-7	-	TGTGCCAGCAGCCAGCGGCTAGCGGGGGGGTACGAGCAGTACTTC	CASSQRLAGGYEQYF
TRBV6-6	TRBD1	TRBJ1-3	-	TGTGCCAGCAGATTGGGGCGGGGACAGGGAGGGAACACCATATATTTT	CASRLGRGQGGNTIYF
TRBV29-1	-	TRBJ2-2	-	TGCAGCGTTGTCGGGAACACCGGGGAGCTGTTTTTT	CSVVGNTGELFF
TRBV2	TRBD2	TRBJ2-7	-	TGTGCCAGCAGCCTGGGGGGGGGCGAGCAGTACTTC	CASSLGGGEQYF
TRBV19	TRBD1	TRBJ1-2	few	TGTGCCAGCAGTGACGGCACGGGACAGGGAAGTTACTATGGCTACACCTTC	CASSDGTGQGSYYGYTF
TRBV5-6	TRBD2	TRBJ2-2	-	TGTGCCAGCAGCTCCTTTTCTGGGACTAGCGAGGCGAACACCGGGGAGCTGTTTTTT	CASSSFSGTSEANTGELFF
TRBV11-2	TRBD2	TRBJ2-7	-	TGTGCCAGCAGCTTTACGAGCGGGGGGGCGACCTCCTACGAGCAGTACTTC	CASSFTSGGATSYEQYF